This T cell receptor (beta chain) emerged from a study of tumor-infiltrating lymphocytes in oesophageal squamous cell carcinoma. TCRdb used MiXCR to reprocess the PCR reads, holding one entry per CDR3 protein. The sample lists around 22,000 distinct CDR3 sequences; more than 35% were seen once. Germline-derived CDR1 and CDR2 are SGHAT and FQNNGV. J gave up 2 bases and V 5 bases, and 10 bases lay outside the gene matches. The CDR3 loop spans 16 amino acids. This clonotype came up once. This TCR came from a male donor with esophageal squamous cell carcinoma. The V call is TRBV11-2, the J call TRBJ1-1, with 8 bases aligning to TRBD1. The sequencing input was esophageal tumor tissue. The CDR3 sequence is CASSLGWDRPNTEAFF. CDR3 bases: TGTGCCAGCAGCCTAGGGTGGGACAGGCCTAACACTGAAGCTTTCTTT.